A selection of T cell receptor beta chains follows, all from one sample in a study of blood T cell repertoires in COVID-19. Profiling relied on immunoSEQ multiplex PCR, and the TCRdb table lists in-frame clones only, not all of them. The profile shows approximately 300,000 clones, 90% of them singletons. Material: peripheral blood. Source of these receptors: a woman aged 40-49 years with COVID-19, enrolled during active disease. Each CDR3 is given with its conserved first and last residue. Fields, in order: D gene, clone size, V gene, J gene, CDR3 DNA, CDR3 protein. A D gene is named only where the DNA matches it firmly. The size entry is marked missing in some rows and otherwise reads once, few, many or a size class.

NA,once,TRBV11-3,TRBJ2-2,TGTGCCAGCTCCGATAAGGAGGGGGCGTATACCGGGGAGCTGTTTTTT,CASSDKEGAYTGELFF
NA,few,TRBV19,TRBJ1-3,TGTGCCAGTAGTATGACCCGGGGTACTGGAAACACCATATATTTT,CASSMTRGTGNTIYF
NA,NA,TRBV7-9,TRBJ2-1,TGTGCCAGCATAACACGAGGGAGGCGAAATGAGCAGTTCTTC,CASITRGRRNEQFF
TRBD1,NA,TRBV5-1,TRBJ1-2,TGCGCCAGCAGCTTGGGTGGGACAGGTCCGGTCGCTGGCTACACCTTC,CASSLGGTGPVAGYTF
NA,NA,TRBV19,TRBJ2-2,TGTGCCAGTAGTAACTCAGGGGCGGGCACCGGGGAGCTGTTTTTT,CASSNSGAGTGELFF
TRBD2,NA,TRBV19,TRBJ2-7,TGTGCCAGTAGTCCCATAGCGGGGGCCTACGAGCAGTACTTC,CASSPIAGAYEQYF
NA,NA,TRBV4-2,TRBJ1-2,TGTGCCAGCAGCCAAGAAACAGGTCACTATGGCTACACCTTC,CASSQETGHYGYTF
TRBD1,NA,TRBV24-1,TRBJ2-7,TGTGCCACCAGCGTACAAGACAGGGGACGACCCTCCTACGAGCAGTACTTC,CATSVQDRGRPSYEQYF
TRBD1,few,TRBV19,TRBJ1-2,TGTGCCAGTAGTAGGGACAGGGTAAACTATGGCTACACCTTC,CASSRDRVNYGYTF
NA,few,TRBV7-9,TRBJ1-2,TGTGCCAGCAGCATTGCGGGGGGGCAGTTTAACTATGGCTACACCTTC,CASSIAGGQFNYGYTF
NA,once,TRBV5-3,TRBJ2-3,TGTGCCAGAAGCTTGTATCGAGGGCCGCCCCCAGATACGCAGTATTTT,CARSLYRGPPPDTQYF
NA,NA,TRBV2,TRBJ1-2,TGTGCCAGCACCTTGGCCCGGGTCCTACGTAACGATGGCTACACCTTC,CASTLARVLRNDGYTF
TRBD1,NA,TRBV30,TRBJ2-2,TGTGCCTGGAGTGTTTTAGGGGGCGCTTGGGATGTAGAGACCGGGGAGCTGTTTTTT,CAWSVLGGAWDVETGELFF
TRBD1,NA,TRBV10-2,TRBJ1-1,TGCGCCAGCAGTGAGTGGGGACAGGACATGAACACTGAAGCTTTCTTT,CASSEWGQDMNTEAFF
NA,once,TRBV2,TRBJ2-6,TGTGCCAGCACCGAAGGAGGGAGAGTGGGCTCTGGGGCCAACGTCCTGACTTTC,CASTEGGRVGSGANVLTF
TRBD2,once,TRBV18,TRBJ2-7,TGTGCCAGCTCACCAAGCGGGGATGGCTACGAGCAGTACTTC,CASSPSGDGYEQYF
NA,NA,TRBV5-1,TRBJ2-7,TGCGCCAGCAGCTTGGACTCGACATCTTCCTACGAGCAGTACTTC,CASSLDSTSSYEQYF
TRBD2,once,TRBV7-2,TRBJ2-3,TGTGCCAGCAGCTTTGGACTAGCGGTCACAGATACGCAGTATTTT,CASSFGLAVTDTQYF
TRBD1,NA,TRBV5-4,TRBJ2-2,TGTGCCAGCAGCTTGGGGCAGGGGGCCGGGGAGCTGTTTTTT,CASSLGQGAGELFF
NA,NA,TRBV6-2/TRBV6-3,TRBJ2-6,TGTGCCAGCAGTCAGCAACCGGGACACCATTCTGGGGCCAACGTCCTGACTTTC,CASSQQPGHHSGANVLTF
NA,NA,TRBV5-6,TRBJ2-5,TGTGCCAGCAGCTTGGGAGGGTCCGAAGAGACCCAGTACTTC,CASSLGGSEETQYF
NA,NA,TRBV28,TRBJ1-2,TGTGCCAGCAGTTTCGGAGGGATGGGAGATAGCTACACCTTC,CASSFGGMGDSYTF
TRBD2,once,TRBV11-2,TRBJ2-5,TGTGCCAGCAGCTTAGTCCGCAGGGAGGGGAGGCAAGAGACCCAGTACTTC,CASSLVRREGRQETQYF
NA,NA,TRBV20-1,TRBJ1-5,TGCAGTGCTAGTAGAGGCACTAGCAATCAGCCCCAGCATTTT,CSASRGTSNQPQHF